This is a list of T cell receptor beta chains from one sample in a study of early T cells in non-severe SARS-CoV-2 infection. MiXCR, run by TCRdb on the 5' RACE reads, gives a single entry per CDR3 protein. The sample lists some 64,000 distinct CDR3 sequences, about 13% occurring once. The source material was whole blood. The receptors were gathered from an adult who was a healthcare worker with PCR-confirmed SARS-CoV-2 infection or an uninfected control (not recorded which). Each CDR3 is given with its conserved first and last residue. D genes are given only for firm matches. Expanded clones get a size class; other rows say once, few or many, or leave the size out.

V: TRBV7-2; J: TRBJ2-7; size: -; D: TRBD2; DNA: TGTGCCAGCAGCCCTCTGGCGGGAGGATTCTACGAGCAGTACTTC; CDR3: CASSPLAGGFYEQYF
V: TRBV20-1; J: TRBJ2-3; size: -; D: -; DNA: TGCAGTGCTAAGCTGACCACAGATACGCAGTATTTT; CDR3: CSAKLTTDTQYF
V: TRBV6-2/TRBV6-3; J: TRBJ2-7; size: -; D: TRBD1; DNA: TGTGCCAGCAGGACCACAGGGGGAGGACCCGAGCAGTACTTC; CDR3: CASRTTGGGPEQYF
V: TRBV7-9; J: TRBJ2-7; size: -; D: TRBD1; DNA: TGTGCCAGCAGCTCCGGGCCAGGACAGGGCTACGAGCAGTACTTC; CDR3: CASSSGPGQGYEQYF
V: TRBV28; J: TRBJ2-7; size: -; D: -; DNA: TGTGCCAGCAGCCCTCCTCGGGGGAGGCTGCACTTC; CDR3: CASSPPRGRLHF
V: TRBV27; J: TRBJ2-5; size: -; D: -; DNA: TGTGCCAGCAGTTTATGGGGGGAAGAGACCCAGTACTTC; CDR3: CASSLWGEETQYF
V: TRBV20-1; J: TRBJ2-7; size: -; D: -; DNA: TGCAGTGCTAGTTCTTCCGGGACAATTGTCTACGAGCAGTACTTC; CDR3: CSASSSGTIVYEQYF
V: TRBV24-1; J: TRBJ2-6; size: -; D: -; DNA: TGTGCCACCAGTGGTGGGACACCCCTCTCTGGGGCCAACGTCCTGACTTTC; CDR3: CATSGGTPLSGANVLTF
V: TRBV7-9; J: TRBJ2-3; size: few; D: TRBD2; DNA: TGTGCCAGCAGCAGGACTAGCGGGAGGGCCTCAGGCGCGGGAGATACGCAGTATTTT; CDR3: CASSRTSGRASGAGDTQYF
V: TRBV2; J: TRBJ2-5; size: many; D: -; DNA: TGTGCCAGCAGTGAAAGTATAGGGGACGAGACCCAGTACTTC; CDR3: CASSESIGDETQYF
V: TRBV20-1; J: TRBJ2-3; size: few; D: TRBD1; DNA: TGCAGTGCTCAAGCCCCGACAGGGAACACAGATACGCAGTATTTT; CDR3: CSAQAPTGNTDTQYF
V: TRBV2; J: TRBJ2-7; size: -; D: -; DNA: TGTGCAGTAGGACAGACCAGGGCGGGGGAGCAGTACTTC; CDR3: CAVGQTRAGEQYF
V: TRBV7-3; J: TRBJ2-3; size: -; D: -; DNA: TGTGCCAGCAGCTTGGCGGGTCGGCACACAGATACGCAGTATTTT; CDR3: CASSLAGRHTDTQYF
V: TRBV5-5; J: TRBJ1-4; size: many; D: -; DNA: TGTGCCAGCAAAGGGACCTCTAATGAAAAACTGTTTTTT; CDR3: CASKGTSNEKLFF
V: TRBV3-1; J: TRBJ2-2; size: many; D: -; DNA: TGTGCCAGCAGCCAAGGCGTGGGAGAACGGACCGGGGAGCTGTTTTTT; CDR3: CASSQGVGERTGELFF
V: TRBV4-1; J: TRBJ2-7; size: few; D: -; DNA: TGCGCCAGCAGCCAAGATCATGGTAACAGGGAGCAGTACTTC; CDR3: CASSQDHGNREQYF
V: TRBV29-1; J: TRBJ2-7; size: many; D: -; DNA: TGCAGCGTTGGAATCCGGGAGCCCTACGAGCAGTACTTC; CDR3: CSVGIREPYEQYF
V: TRBV11-1; J: TRBJ2-3; size: many; D: -; DNA: TGTGCCAGCAGCCTCCAACGGGATACGCAGTATTTT; CDR3: CASSLQRDTQYF
V: TRBV6-6; J: TRBJ2-5; size: few; D: -; DNA: TGTGCCAGTATCGGGACCCAAGAGACCCAGTACTTC; CDR3: CASIGTQETQYF
V: TRBV29-1; J: TRBJ1-2; size: -; D: TRBD1; DNA: TGCAGCGTTGAAGGACTTGACAGGGGTTATGGCTACACCTTC; CDR3: CSVEGLDRGYGYTF
V: TRBV11-2; J: TRBJ2-5; size: few; D: -; DNA: TGTGCCAGCAGCAGGCAGAGGACTCCGACGGAGACCCAGTACTTC; CDR3: CASSRQRTPTETQYF
V: TRBV25-1; J: TRBJ2-3; size: -; D: TRBD1; DNA: TGTGCCAGCAGCCCTCCCGGGACAGGGACAGATACGCAGTATTTT; CDR3: CASSPPGTGTDTQYF
V: TRBV10-3; J: TRBJ2-3; size: many; D: -; DNA: TGTGCCATCAGTCAATCTCAGGGTCTATCCCGCACAGATACGCAGTATTTT; CDR3: CAISQSQGLSRTDTQYF
V: TRBV12-3/TRBV12-4; J: TRBJ1-2; size: -; D: TRBD1; DNA: TGTGCCAGCAGTTCGCAGGGGGATACCTATGGCTACACCTTC; CDR3: CASSSQGDTYGYTF
V: TRBV3-1; J: TRBJ1-3; size: -; D: -; DNA: TGTGCCAGCAGCCCCACTGTGGCCGGAAACACCATATATTTT; CDR3: CASSPTVAGNTIYF
V: TRBV28; J: TRBJ1-1; size: many; D: -; DNA: TGTGCCAGCAGTTCCCGCAGGGGATTCTTCCCCGAAGCTTTCTTT; CDR3: CASSSRRGFFPEAFF
V: TRBV5-8; J: TRBJ1-2; size: -; D: -; DNA: TGTGCCAGCAGCAGGGACCAGAACTATGGCTACACCTTC; CDR3: CASSRDQNYGYTF
V: TRBV29-1; J: TRBJ2-6; size: many; D: -; DNA: TGCAGCGTTGCGAGCTCTGGGGCCAACGTCCTGACTTTC; CDR3: CSVASSGANVLTF